The 16 T cell receptor beta chains listed next were all sequenced from one sample in a study of blood T cell repertoires in COVID-19. Produced via immunoSEQ multiplex PCR; TCRdb's table is partial and in-frame only. The table includes about 190,000 clones, around 83% detected once. The sequencing input was peripheral blood. The origin of the receptors is a woman in her forties with acute or convalescent COVID-19.

The chain combines TRBV5-1 with TRBJ2-3; the D gene is possibly TRBD2 (6 bases). The CDR3 contains 14 residues. V gave up 4 bases and J gave up 4 bases, with 13 bases separating them. CDR1 is SGHRS and CDR2 is YFSETQ in the germline V gene. CDR3 residues: CASSPQAGPDTQYF. The CDR3 DNA reads as TGCGCCAGCAGCCCCCAGGCGGGGCCAGATACGCAGTATTTT.

The V and J genes are TRBV28 and TRBJ2-1; 7 bases are a match to TRBD2. There are 15 residues in the CDR3. J lost 0 bases, V lost 2 bases, and 1 base had no gene match. CDR1 is MDHEN, CDR2 SYDVKM, per germline. CDR3 region: CASSLGGSSYNEQFF. CDR3 coding DNA: TGTGCCAGCAGTTTAGGCGGGAGCTCCTACAATGAGCAGTTCTTC.

The gene calls are TRBV11-2 and TRBJ1-5, with D possibly being TRBD1 (5 bases). V was trimmed by 4 bases and J by 7 bases, leaving 17 bases between them. This CDR3 spans 15 amino acids. CDR1 and CDR2 (germline): SGHAT, FQNNGV. The CDR3 sequence: CASSSLQGLGQPQHF. The DNA for the CDR3 is TGTGCCAGCAGCTCCCTTCAGGGTTTAGGACAGCCCCAGCATTTT. The full variable domain, completed using reference TRBV11-2 and TRBJ1-5, is EAGVAQSPRYKIIEKRQSVAFWCNPISGHATLYWYQQILGQGPKLLIQFQNNGVVDDSQLPKDRFSAERLKGVDSTLKIQPAKLEDSAVYLCASSSLQGLGQPQHFGDGTRLSIL.

The genes are TRBV27 and TRBJ2-2, with a weak D call TRBD1 (5 bases). The germline V gene has CDR1 MNHEY and CDR2 SMNVEV (reference sequence). Between the trimmed V and J ends, which lost 0 bases and 4 bases, there was a span of 6 bases. This CDR3 has 14 residues. The CDR3 DNA follows: TGTGCCAGCAGTTTATCGACAGTCACCGGGGAGCTGTTTTTT. Translation: CASSLSTVTGELFF.

J is TRBJ1-5 and V is TRBV28; TRBD1 is a possible D gene (6 bases). Germline V gene data show CDR1 as MDHEN and CDR2 as SYDVKM. The CDR3 is made up of 14 amino acids. As DNA, the CDR3 is TGTGCGGGGGATTCGGGACAACACGATCAGCCCCAGCATTTT. This gives the protein CAGDSGQHDQPQHF.

V gene TRBV10-3 combines with J gene TRBJ1-2, with 11 nucleotides matching TRBD1. Germline CDR1 and CDR2: ENHRY and SYGVKD. V was clipped by 4 bases and J by 9 bases; unmatched bases: 7. The CDR3 totals 14 residues. CDR3 nucleotide sequence: TGTGCCATCAGTGCGGAGGGACAGGGGGGACGCTACACCTTC. This encodes CAISAEGQGGRYTF.

This rearrangement joins TRBV19 to TRBJ1-5, with D perhaps matching TRBD1 (5 bases). This CDR3 region has 18 residues. Germline CDR1 LNHDA, CDR2 SQIVND (reference sequence). Trimming cost V 6 bases and J 0 bases, with 21 bases left between them. The CDR3 loop reads CASSRAAMDTNSNQPQHF. The DNA of the CDR3 is TGTGCCAGTAGCCGGGCCGCAATGGACACAAATAGCAATCAGCCCCAGCATTTT.

This clone was counted only a few times. The V call is TRBV5-6, the J call TRBJ1-4, with D perhaps matching TRBD1 (5 bases). The germline V gene encodes CDR1 SGHDT and CDR2 YYEEEE. There are 17 residues in the CDR3. V lost 1 base, J lost 4 bases, and 17 bases lay in between. CDR3 region: CASSLFFGAGSNEKLFF. The CDR3, as DNA: TGTGCCAGCAGCTTGTTCTTTGGGGCAGGAAGTAATGAAAAACTGTTTTTT.

V gene TRBV19 combines with J gene TRBJ2-7; 9 nucleotides align to TRBD2. V lost 3 bases, J lost 2 bases, and 5 bases stayed unmatched. The CDR3 runs 15 residues. Germline V gives CDR1 LNHDA, CDR2 SQIVND (reference sequence). The CDR3 DNA reads TGTGCCAGTAGTATCTCCGCGGGAGGGCCCTACGAGCAGTACTTC. Translation gives CASSISAGGPYEQYF.

This clone is a singleton in its sample. The chain uses TRBV6-6 and TRBJ2-7; 8 bases fit TRBD2. The CDR3 covers 14 residues. V lost 5 bases, J lost 2 bases, and 5 bases stayed unmatched. Germline lookup yields CDR1 MNHNY and CDR2 SVGAGI (reference sequence). The CDR3 DNA reads as TGTGCCAGCAGTGGACTAGCCACCGCCTACGAGCAGTACTTC. This sequence encodes CASSGLATAYEQYF.

The chain couples TRBV5-6 to TRBJ2-7; TRBD2 matches 11 bases. Germline-derived CDR1 and CDR2 are SGHDT and YYEEEE. The CDR3 is made up of 15 amino acids. V gave up 5 bases and J gave up 3 bases; unmatched junction bases: 7. CDR3 in amino acids: CASRLAGDWFYEQYF. CDR3 DNA sequence: TGTGCCAGCAGACTAGCGGGAGACTGGTTCTACGAGCAGTACTTC.

The J gene is TRBJ1-1, the V gene TRBV7-3, with TRBD1 as a possible D gene (6 bases). This CDR3 comprises 10 residues. Trimming left V 9 bases short and J 8 bases short, with 10 bases between. CDR1 is SGHTA, CDR2 FQGTGA, per germline. The CDR3 protein is CARGGGEAFF. The CDR3 DNA reads TGTGCCAGGGGAGGGGGAGAAGCTTTCTTT.

This sequence joins TRBV6-5 and TRBJ1-6; TRBD1 agrees at 8 bases. V lost 6 bases, J lost 8 bases, and 9 bases stayed unmatched. The CDR3 is 15 amino acids. Germline values: CDR1 MNHEY, CDR2 SVGAGI. The CDR3 protein is CASRPDRGGYSPLHF. CDR3 DNA sequence: TGTGCCAGCAGACCCGACAGGGGAGGATATTCACCCCTCCACTTT.

This clone showed up just a few times. This rearrangement joins TRBV24-1 to TRBJ1-2; maybe TRBD1 (6 bases). This CDR3 region has 14 residues. V lost 4 bases, J lost 4 bases, and 12 bases lay in between. Per germline, CDR1 KGHDR and CDR2 SFDVKD. For the CDR3, the DNA is TGTGCCACCAGTGAGTCAGGGGTTACCTATGGCTACACCTTC. It encodes CATSESGVTYGYTF.

The CDR3 region is CASSLVAFSGNTIYF. DNA of the CDR3: TGTGCCAGCAGCTTAGTGGCTTTCTCTGGAAACACCATATATTTT. This rearrangement joins TRBV7-2 to TRBJ1-3, with D unclear. CDR3 length equals 15 residues. From germline, CDR1 is SGHTA and CDR2 FQGNSA. The V end lost 1 base, the J end lost 0 bases, and 7 bases lay between the germline ends.

This chain links TRBV28 with TRBJ2-4, with D possibly being TRBD1 (5 bases). Germline CDR1 is MDHEN and CDR2 is SYDVKM. The CDR3 totals 14 residues. V was trimmed by 6 bases and J by 1 base, leaving 10 bases between them. This CDR3 is CASRPGLAKNIQYF. The DNA of the CDR3 is TGTGCCAGCAGGCCAGGGTTGGCCAAAAACATTCAGTACTTC.